This is a list of T cell receptor beta chains from one sample in a study of identical twins. TCRdb re-derived calls from the 5' RACE reads in MiXCR, one entry per CDR3 protein. The sample shows 550,000 to 700,000 distinct CDR3 sequences, just under 10% of them seen only once. These sequences were also reported in another study, on yellow fever vaccine responses in identical twins.

The sample comprised PBMCs. The source of these receptors is a woman under 30 in good health. The CDR3 runs from the conserved cysteine through the conserved F or W.

>TRBV7-2|TRBJ1-5
CASSPFLTNEQPQHF
>TRBV28|TRBJ2-2
CASSLWVGKNTGELFF
>TRBV7-9|TRBJ2-3
CASSLGTGSSTDTQYF
>TRBV12-3/TRBV12-4|TRBJ2-3
CASSLMGIANTDTQYF
>TRBV5-1|TRBJ2-7
CASSWTGGGNEQYF
>TRBV27|TRBJ2-1
CASSLAGGLAGNNEQFF
>TRBV6-5|TRBJ2-1
CASRLAAISYNEQFF
>TRBV10-3|TRBJ2-3
CAISEPDVSTDTQYF
>TRBV2|TRBJ1-1
CASSNRGRGNTEAFF
>TRBV12-3/TRBV12-4|TRBJ2-5
CASIPGGPQETQYF
>TRBV7-9|TRBJ1-1
CASSSPTGDGEAFF
>TRBV10-3|TRBJ2-5
CAIRKDRGLETQYF
>TRBV3-1|TRBJ2-5
CASSQKWPPQETQYF
>TRBV5-6|TRBJ2-1
CASSFWESSYNEQFF
>TRBV11-2|TRBJ1-3
CASSPDSYGNTIYF
>TRBV20-1|TRBJ2-2
CSAKQQEDSHTGELFF
>TRBV7-2|TRBJ2-3
CASSESPSSTDTQYF
>TRBV4-3|TRBJ2-1
CASSQEKTGYNEQFF
>TRBV5-1|TRBJ2-4
CASTQGGAKNIQYF
>TRBV20-1|TRBJ2-3
CSATIGGRDTDTQYF
>TRBV7-3|TRBJ2-2
CASSAGGGYTGELFF
>TRBV20-1|TRBJ2-7
CSARENTQAYEQYF
>TRBV15|TRBJ2-7
CATSKPGQSIYEQYF
>TRBV28|TRBJ2-1
CASSWGTGEFF
>TRBV9|TRBJ2-7
CASRWAGVPSSWFYEQYF
>TRBV5-1|TRBJ2-3
CASSAGHRTDTQYF
>TRBV20-1|TRBJ2-3
CSATDPSGRTDTQYF
>TRBV20-1|TRBJ2-6
CSATLQGSGANVLTF
>TRBV20-1|TRBJ2-7
CSARDRDRGDYEQYF
>TRBV6-2/TRBV6-3|TRBJ2-6
CASRGQGRLSGANVLTF
>TRBV7-2|TRBJ1-4
CASSRTGRGEKLFF
>TRBV6-1|TRBJ2-7
CASSELGSPYEQYF
>TRBV7-3|TRBJ1-1
CASSLRGGATEAFF
>TRBV5-4|TRBJ2-1
CASSLGTSGISAQFF
>TRBV20-1|TRBJ2-5
CSARPGTAFQETQYF
>TRBV12-3/TRBV12-4|TRBJ2-1
CASSLVGTTNEQFF
>TRBV20-1|TRBJ2-1
CSARIVKSSYNEQFF
>TRBV20-1|TRBJ2-7
CSARDERTSHEQYF
>TRBV28|TRBJ2-2
CASSLRGTSTGELFF
>TRBV7-2|TRBJ2-5
CASERKGRRETQYF
>TRBV5-1|TRBJ2-7
CASSQRTGGYEQYF
>TRBV4-3|TRBJ2-3
CASSHRTGGADTQYF
>TRBV27|TRBJ2-7
CASAVPEPLPGQYF
>TRBV6-2/TRBV6-3|TRBJ2-1
CASSYFSEQFF
>TRBV7-9|TRBJ2-1
CASIDMSSRRTYEQFF
>TRBV7-2|TRBJ2-1
CASSVHGRVNEQFF
>TRBV2|TRBJ2-2
CASSGIPLVDANTGELFF
>TRBV27|TRBJ2-1
CASSLRGGLYNEQFF
>TRBV18|TRBJ2-7
CASSTTSDEQYF
>TRBV29-1|TRBJ1-5
CSVTTGAGSNQPQHF
>TRBV7-9|TRBJ2-1
CASSHRGFPYYNEQFF
>TRBV12-3/TRBV12-4|TRBJ2-1
CASRGDRGGYNEQFF
>TRBV5-1|TRBJ2-1
CASSLTGGLYNEQFF
>TRBV20-1|TRBJ2-5
CSARRMLLETQYF
>TRBV7-2|TRBJ2-2
CASSLVGTKNTGELFF
>TRBV4-3|TRBJ2-3
CASSQINRDRGGTQYF
>TRBV7-2|TRBJ2-2
CASSSARGPGELFF
>TRBV6-5|TRBJ2-5
CASSYSTSGGETQYF
>TRBV7-9|TRBJ2-7
CASSLTSGFEQYF